This T cell receptor (beta chain) was documented in a study of memory CD4+ T cells and cytomegalovirus serostatus (dated by TCRdb to the late 2010s). A note on the overall study: A total of roughly 33 healthy Belgian adults, of whom 9 were CMV seropositive and some 24 were CMV seronegative, were included in the cohort. CD4+ memory TCRbeta repertoires of a Belgian cohort with known cytomegalovirus serostatus were sequenced in order to replicate a published TCR-based CMV serostatus classifier. The study at large found these results: Of about 180 previously reported CMV-associated TCRbeta sequences, approximately 70 appeared in the CD4+ memory repertoires, each in one to five individuals. The results were interpreted as suggesting that the CMV-associated TCR signature is mostly present in the CD4+ memory repertoire. For predicting CMV serostatus, the median bootstrapped AUC was about 0.95 using the original framework and about 0.9 using a US-trained random forest. Only CD4+CD45RO+ memory cells were sequenced, in contrast to the original study, which included naive and memory CD4+ and CD8+ populations. The original-framework classifier achieved a median bootstrapped AUC of approximately 0.95 with a 95% CI of 0.76-1.00 on the Belgian cohort.

Single viable CD3+CD4+CD8-CD45RO+ cells were sorted as memory CD4+ T cells on a FACSAria II. CMV serostatus was determined with a Roche Elecsys assay detecting serum IgG against CMV pp150, pp28, p38 and p52. Following thawing, total CD4+ T cells were enriched through positive selection using CD4 magnetic microbeads. The samples came from a separate study whose specific focus was interrogating the CD4+ T cell memory repertoire. Peripheral blood mononuclear cells were isolated and cryopreserved according to standard operating procedures, and serum was stored at -80 degrees C. The staining relied on CD3-PerCP (BW264/56), CD4-APC (RPA-T4), CD45RO-PE (UCHT1) and CD8-Pacific Orange (3B5) antibodies, and Sytox blue was used to exclude non-viable cells. The CDR3 measures 15 amino acids from cysteine to phenylalanine. The DNA shown is the 45-base CDR3, in frame from base 1. Relative to germline, V is missing 4 bases and J is missing 3 bases, with 8 bases of the junction outside any gene match. The CDR1 and CDR2 encoded by the germline V gene are SGHTA and FQGNSA.

A remark on this clone: This receptor's antigen is unknown. No much larger clone exists at a distance of one base, and base qualities are not known.

Genomic DNA was extracted from sorted cells with the Quick-DNA Microprep Kit. TCRbeta DNA was amplified with the immunoSEQ hsTCRbeta kit following the manufacturer's protocol. An Illumina MiSeq instrument was used to sequence the TCRbeta libraries. The paper's data handling went like this. After out-of-frame sequences were removed, millions of distinct TCRbeta sequences remained, averaging about 67,000 per individual. Each individual was scored by the count of over 150 previously reported CMV-associated TCRbeta sequences and the total productive distinct TCRbeta count. A beta-binomial model was reimplemented in Python, and scikit-learn random forests with default parameters were trained on data from the US cohort. On the Belgian cohort, classifier performance was reported as the median AUC, along with percentile confidence intervals, across 10,000 bootstrap iterations. Here the immuneACCESS table is served through TCRdb, limited to in-frame sequences with V and J called. Missing clones are a known gap in these copies; in checked studies unresolved V genes cover under half, and the rest lacks a known reason. V and J calls and clone size come straight from that table; D and trimming were deduced from the DNA. This sample has about 25,000 clones in its table, and around 75% of those were observed once. 0.68% of the sample comes from the top ten.

The rearranged segments are TRBV7-2 and TRBJ1-1; 7 junctional bases match TRBD1. The source of this sequence is an adult in good health and CMV-seronegative. Sequencing was done on a sample of memory CD4+ T cells from blood. The bases read TGTGCCAGCAGCTCACGGACAGGAGGGGACACTGAAGCTTTCTTT. It codes for CASSSRTGGDTEAFF.